This T cell receptor beta chain was observed in a study of blood T cells in healthy people across ages. Germline-derived CDR1 and CDR2 are LGHNT and FRNRAP. CDR3 length equals 18 residues. Unmatched junction bases numbered 8, after V lost 2 bases and J lost 2 bases. This clonotype has just a few counts. Sample-barcoded 5' priming and a J-beta primer mix drove a second PCR of about 6 to 11 cycles. TCRdb processed the 5' RACE reads anew with MiXCR; each CDR3 protein has one entry. The profile shows around 990,000 distinct CDR3 sequences, approximately 25% of them singletons. Separately, the same data were catalogued under a study of T cells of mothers and their children.

This chain connects TRBV12-5 to TRBJ2-5, with 13 bases that match TRBD2. The receptor comes from a girl aged 2 to 9 in good health. Sequencing input: blood. The DNA for the CDR3 is TGTGCTAGTGGTTTGCCCTCAAAACTAGCGGGGGGGCAAGAGACCCAGTACTTC. This sequence encodes CASGLPSKLAGGQETQYF. Drawing the rest from reference TRBV12-5 and TRBJ2-5, the complete variable domain is DARVTQTPRHKVTEMGQEVTMRCQPILGHNTVFWYRQTMMQGLELLAYFRNRAPLDDSGMPKDRFSAEMPDATLATLKIQPSEPRDSAVYFCASGLPSKLAGGQETQYFGPGTRLLVL.